A single sample is the source of the 17 T cell receptor beta chains below, sequenced in a study of tumor-infiltrating lymphocytes in localized non-small cell lung cancer. Some clones are missing from TCRdb's copy, which holds only in-frame ones; the method was immunoSEQ multiplex PCR. The sample comprises under 20,000 clones, 65% to 85% of which are singletons, and over 8% rests with the top ten. The material sequenced was lung tumor tissue. Receptors were obtained from a human donor with non-small cell lung cancer.

The gene calls are TRBV7-9 and TRBJ1-2, with TRBD1 as a possible D gene (5 bases). This CDR3 spans 14 amino acids. Germline V CDR1 and CDR2: SEHNR, FQNEAQ (reference sequence). V dropped 5 bases and J dropped 7 bases, with 17 bases sitting between them. CDR3 in amino acids: CASSPGMGDSGYTF. The CDR3 bases are TGTGCCAGCAGCCCCGGGATGGGGGATAGTGGCTACACCTTC.

The chain employs TRBV19 and TRBJ2-1; TRBD2 aligns across 12 bases. The germline gives CDR1 LNHDA, CDR2 SQIVND (reference sequence). V dropped 10 bases and J dropped 2; count of bases not matched to a gene: 9. The CDR3 sequence is 16 residues long. CDR3 sequence: CATAGTSGSAYNEQFF. CDR3 bases: TGTGCCACCGCCGGGACTAGCGGGTCCGCCTACAATGAGCAGTTCTTC.

The CDR3 spells CASSRQAQGGEKLFF. CDR3 nucleotide sequence: TGTGCCAGCAGCCGCCAGGCACAGGGAGGGGAAAAACTGTTTTTT. The chain uses TRBV7-2 and TRBJ1-4; possibly TRBD1 for D (6 bases). Trimming cost V 5 bases and J 8 bases, with 18 bases left between them. Germline values: CDR1 SGHTA, CDR2 FQGNSA. The CDR3 runs 15 residues.

This clone was seen more than once but under ten times. V gene TRBV10-2 combines with J gene TRBJ1-1; D is undetermined. CDR1 is WSHSY, CDR2 SAAADI, per germline. With 6 bases removed from V and 3 bases from J, the gap between germline ends came to 8 bases. The CDR3 runs 12 residues. The chain's CDR3 is CASSKGDTEAFF. In DNA form, the CDR3 reads TGCGCCAGCAGCAAGGGAGACACTGAAGCTTTCTTT.

The chain employs TRBV15 and TRBJ2-5; a weak D match, TRBD1 (5 bases). Germline-derived CDR1 and CDR2 are LNHNV and YYDKDF (reference sequence). This CDR3 is 15 amino acids long. The V and J ends lost 2 bases and 2 bases respectively, with 12 bases between them. The CDR3 loop is CATSRRRQGQETQYF. The CDR3 coding sequence is TGTGCCACCAGCAGACGGCGGCAGGGTCAAGAGACCCAGTACTTC. The whole variable domain, remainder taken from reference TRBV15 and TRBJ2-5, is DAMVIQNPRYQVTQFGKPVTLSCSQTLNHNVMYWYQQKSSQAPKLLFHYYDKDFNNEADTPDNFQSRRPNTSFCFLDIRSPGLGDTAMYLCATSRRRQGQETQYFGPGTRLLVL.

V is TRBV6-1 and J is TRBJ2-3; D is perhaps TRBD1 or TRBD2 (6 bases each). This CDR3 is built from 14 residues. V lost 4 bases, J lost 5 bases, and 13 bases lay in between. CDR1 is MNHNS, CDR2 SASEGT, per germline. The CDR3 region is CASSALGGQDTQYF. The CDR3 nucleotides are TGTGCCAGCAGTGCCCTAGGGGGGCAAGATACGCAGTATTTT.

The chain links TRBV19 to TRBJ2-1, with TRBD1 matching 9 bases. V shed 5 bases, J shed 4 bases, and the junction held 6 bases outside the gene matches. Germline assignment: CDR1 LNHDA and CDR2 SQIVND (reference sequence). The CDR3 runs 15 residues. The chain's CDR3 is CASSAGTGLYNEQFF. CDR3 in DNA: TGTGCCAGTAGTGCCGGGACAGGGTTGTACAATGAGCAGTTCTTC. Based on the CDR3 plus reference TRBV19 and TRBJ2-1, the full variable domain is DGGITQSPKYLFRKEGQNVTLSCEQNLNHDAMYWYRQDPGQGLRLIYYSQIVNDFQKGDIAEGYSVSREKKESFPLTVTSAQKNPTAFYLCASSAGTGLYNEQFFGPGTRLTVL.

CDR3 DNA: TGTGCCAGCAGTTCGCGGTATGGCTACACCTTC. This encodes CASSSRYGYTF. This sequence joins TRBV28 and TRBJ1-2, with D unresolved. Deletions cut 4 bases from V and 5 bases from J, with 5 bases between. CDR1 and CDR2 (germline): MDHEN, SYDVKM. This CDR3 contains 11 residues.

This sequence joins TRBV28 and TRBJ1-1; TRBD1 might be the D (6 bases). The V end was cut by 1 base, the J end by 1 base, with 7 bases between. Germline V CDR1 and CDR2: MDHEN, SYDVKM. The CDR3 is made up of 14 amino acids. CDR3 DNA sequence: TGTGCCAGCAGTTTATCAGGGGCGAACACTGAAGCTTTCTTT. Protein sequence: CASSLSGANTEAFF.

The V and J genes are TRBV7-8 and TRBJ1-2; 8 positions match TRBD1. The CDR3 runs to 14 residues. Unmatched junction bases numbered 4, after V lost 1 base and J lost 6 bases. From germline, CDR1 is SGHVS and CDR2 FQNEAQ. CDR3 bases: TGTGCCAGCAGCTTAGTTCAGGGGGCGAATGGCTACACCTTC. It yields the protein CASSLVQGANGYTF. Full variable domain (outside the CDR3, taken from reference TRBV7-8 and TRBJ1-2): GAGVSQSPRYKVAKRGQDVALRCDPISGHVSLFWYQQALGQGPEFLTYFQNEAQLDKSGLPSDRFFAERPEGSVSTLKIQRTQQEDSAVYLCASSLVQGANGYTFGSGTRLTVV.

V gene TRBV10-3 combines with J gene TRBJ2-3, with 8 bases aligning to TRBD2. Germline V gene lookup returns CDR1 ENHRY and CDR2 SYGVKD. The ends lost 7 bases at V and 0 bases at J; junction bases unmatched: 6. CDR3 length: 15 amino acids. CDR3 loop: CAIKGERESTDTQYF. Written as DNA, the CDR3 is TGTGCCATCAAAGGGGAGCGGGAGAGCACAGATACGCAGTATTTT.

The V gene is TRBV2, the J gene TRBJ2-7; 7 nucleotides agree with TRBD1. The germline V gene has CDR1 SNHLY and CDR2 FYNNEI. The V segment lost 7 bases and the J segment 4 bases; nucleotides outside the gene matches: 7. CDR3 size: 13 residues. The CDR3 spells CASMATGNYEQYF. In DNA form, the CDR3 reads TGTGCCAGCATGGCGACAGGGAATTACGAGCAGTACTTC.

The V and J genes are TRBV28 and TRBJ1-5, with 9 nucleotides matching TRBD1. J gave up 7 bases and V 5 bases, and 6 bases lay outside the gene matches. CDR3 length: 14 residues. Per germline, CDR1 MDHEN and CDR2 SYDVKM. CDR3 in amino acids: CASSRQGGTQPQHF. Here the CDR3 DNA reads TGTGCCAGCAGTCGACAGGGGGGGACCCAGCCCCAGCATTTT.

The rearrangement uses TRBV5-1 and TRBJ2-1, with 9 bases lining up with TRBD1. Germline CDR1 and CDR2: SGHRS and YFSETQ. The CDR3 totals 15 residues. The V and J ends lost 0 bases and 6 bases, in that order; junction bases with no gene match: 4. The DNA of the CDR3 is TGCGCCAGCAGCTTGGTGACAGGGGGAGGCAATGAGCAGTTCTTC. This translates into CASSLVTGGGNEQFF.

The genes are TRBV7-8 and TRBJ1-5; D is unclear. V was trimmed by 8 bases and J by 1 base, leaving 15 bases between them. Germline lookup yields CDR1 SGHVS and CDR2 FQNEAQ. The CDR3 contains 15 residues. The CDR3 nucleotides are TGTGCCAGCCAAACCTCCGGGAGAAGCAATCAGCCCCAGCATTTT. This gives the protein CASQTSGRSNQPQHF.

This clone was counted only a few times. The rearrangement joins TRBV15 to TRBJ1-5; D call uncertain. The germline gives CDR1 LNHNV, CDR2 YYDKDF (reference sequence). Trimming stripped 1 base from V and 7 bases from J, with 11 bases between. The CDR3 extends over 14 amino acids. The DNA for the CDR3 is TGTGCCACCAGCAGAGTGGGCTTAGGACAGCCCCAGCATTTT. Translated, it gives CATSRVGLGQPQHF.

The V and J genes are TRBV5-1 and TRBJ2-5; the D gene is possibly TRBD2 (5 bases). Per the germline V gene, CDR1 is SGHRS and CDR2 is YFSETQ. V was pared by 4 bases and J by 3 bases, with 16 bases between. The CDR3 loop spans 15 amino acids. The CDR3 bases are TGCGCCAGCAGCCGACGAACTAGTGCTGAAGAGACCCAGTACTTC. Translation: CASSRRTSAEETQYF.